What follows describes a single T cell receptor beta chain. The data were produced by immunoSEQ multiplex PCR, yet TCRdb's version contains in-frame clones alone and is incomplete. The sample carries about 590,000 clones, about 95% recorded once. This sample is drawn from a study of shared clonotypes between healthy human individuals. Naivety among CD8 cells was defined by CD45RO negativity and positive CCR7 selection, thereby excluding terminally differentiated effector memory CD45RA+ cells. Material: naive CD8+ T cells sorted from blood. The sequence derives from a woman in her 30s in good health.

The CDR3 bases are TGCAGCGTTGAACTATGGGAAGCAGGGTTCACTGAAGCTTTCTTT. Amino acids: CSVELWEAGFTEAFF. This chain connects TRBV29-1 to TRBJ1-1; D is perhaps TRBD1 (5 bases). The CDR3 spans 15 residues. V lost 2 bases, J lost 4 bases, and 17 bases lay in between. Germline lookup yields CDR1 SQVTM and CDR2 ANQGSEA. The variable domain in full, with the rest retrieved from reference TRBV29-1 and TRBJ1-1, is SAVISQKPSRDICQRGTSLTIQCQVDSQVTMMFWYRQQPGQSLTLIATANQGSEATYESGFVIDKFPISRPNLTFSTLTVSNMSPEDSSIYLCSVELWEAGFTEAFFGQGTRLTVV.